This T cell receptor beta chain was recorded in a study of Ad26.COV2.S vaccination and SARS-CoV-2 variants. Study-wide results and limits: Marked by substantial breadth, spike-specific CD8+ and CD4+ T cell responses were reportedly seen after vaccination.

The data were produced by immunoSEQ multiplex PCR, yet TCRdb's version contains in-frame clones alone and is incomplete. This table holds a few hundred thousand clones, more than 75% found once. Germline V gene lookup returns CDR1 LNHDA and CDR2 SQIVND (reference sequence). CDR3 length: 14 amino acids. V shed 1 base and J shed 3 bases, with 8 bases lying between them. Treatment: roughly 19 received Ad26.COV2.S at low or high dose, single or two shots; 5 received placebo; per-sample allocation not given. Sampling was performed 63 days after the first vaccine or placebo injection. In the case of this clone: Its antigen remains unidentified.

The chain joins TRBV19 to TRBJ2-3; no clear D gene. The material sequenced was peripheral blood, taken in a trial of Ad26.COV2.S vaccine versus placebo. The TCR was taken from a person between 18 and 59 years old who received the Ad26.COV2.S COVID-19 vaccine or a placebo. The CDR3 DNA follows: TGTGCCAGTAGTATAGCTGGTAGAACAGATACGCAGTATTTT. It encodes CASSIAGRTDTQYF.